This paragraph covers one T cell receptor (beta chain) sequence. Its specificity is unknown. This entry belongs to a study of T cell repertoires in cytomegalovirus infection. Study at large: HLA-B-restricted CMV epitopes that are well studied were used alongside recently identified HLA-C-restricted ones. Public TCR beta signatures provided an indication of both CMV infection and a matching HLA type.

V lost 5 bases to trimming and J lost 2 bases, with 13 bases between them. Germline loops: CDR1 DFQATT, CDR2 SNEGSKA (reference sequence). There are 13 residues in the CDR3. Points from the study as a whole: Of the TCR beta families, the public ones yielded a cumulative frequency that identified carriers of CMV plus the relevant HLA. HLA-C-restricted CMV clonotypes gave the most frequent clonotype in two of eight donors.

One entry per CDR3 protein results from TCRdb running MiXCR on the reads. The sample contains roughly 200,000 distinct CDR3 sequences, 35% to 40% of which appear only once. This chain joins TRBV20-1 and TRBJ2-7, with D possibly TRBD2 on 6 matching bases. The material sequenced was CD8+ T cells from cultured PBMCs, taken from culture after CMV antigen stimulation. The source is a human donor in good health (CMV status not recorded). Some clones in this sample may be carry-over from other donors' samples. CDR3 residues: CSASAGQTYEQYF. The CDR3 DNA is TGCAGTGCTTCCGCGGGGCAGACCTACGAGCAGTACTTC.